The 11 T cell receptor beta chains presented below share a single source sample, sequenced in a study of radiotherapy plus CTLA-4 blockade in lung cancer. The assay was immunoSEQ multiplex PCR, and TCRdb's table has in-frame clones only and misses some. The table has 50,000 or so clones, around nine tenths seen once; the top ten hold 7.8%. Specimen: peripheral blood, collected from a patient treated with radiotherapy plus ipilimumab. All receptors come from a human donor with non-small cell lung cancer whose response to radiotherapy plus ipilimumab could not be evaluated.

The chain recombines TRBV29-1 with TRBJ1-1; maybe TRBD1 (6 bases). Between the trimmed V and J ends, which lost 0 bases and 5 bases, there was a span of 10 bases. The CDR3 sequence is 13 residues long. Germline CDR1 SQVTM, CDR2 ANQGSEA. The CDR3 reads CSVEDLGQTEAFF. The CDR3, as DNA: TGCAGCGTTGAAGATCTGGGACAAACTGAAGCTTTCTTT.

This clone was seen a single time. The chain employs TRBV18 and TRBJ1-5; D not certain. Trimming removed 2 bases from V and 4 bases from J, with 12 bases in between. This CDR3 is 15 amino acids long. Looked up from germline, CDR1 is KGHSH and CDR2 is LQKENI. CDR3 DNA: TGTGCCAGCTCACCAGGAGGGATGGGGAATCAGCCCCAGCATTTT. Protein sequence: CASSPGGMGNQPQHF.

J is TRBJ1-4 and V is TRBV6-5; maybe TRBD1 (5 bases). Germline values: CDR1 MNHEY, CDR2 SVGAGI. The CDR3 has 15 residues. Trimming cost V 0 bases and J 7 bases, with 12 bases left between them. The CDR3 sequence: CASSYSTGVSEKLFF. DNA of the CDR3: TGTGCCAGCAGTTACTCGACGGGGGTTAGTGAAAAACTGTTTTTT.

V and J are TRBV11-3 and TRBJ2-7, with a possible D match to TRBD2 (5 bases). This CDR3 is built from 12 residues. Germline V gene data show CDR1 as SGHNT and CDR2 as YENEEA. Trimming left V 1 base short and J 6 bases short, with 7 bases between. The CDR3 here is CASSLVRAEQYF. CDR3 bases: TGTGCCAGCAGCTTAGTGAGGGCCGAGCAGTACTTC.

This clone was seen only once. The rearrangement uses TRBV7-9 and TRBJ2-5, with unresolved D. The germline V gene encodes CDR1 SEHNR and CDR2 FQNEAQ (reference sequence). The ends were cut back, 6 bases at V and 3 bases at J, with 2 bases in the middle. This CDR3 contains 10 residues. DNA for the CDR3: TGTGCCAGCAGTAAAGAGACCCAGTACTTC. Translated: CASSKETQYF.

This chain joins TRBV19 and TRBJ2-4; TRBD2 matches at 9 bases. The CDR3 contains 19 residues. The germline gives CDR1 LNHDA, CDR2 SQIVND (reference sequence). The ends lost 4 bases at V and 6 bases at J; junction bases unmatched: 19. The CDR3 DNA is TGTGCCAGTAGTAAAGAATACGGGAGTAGCGGGAGAGTCAGAAACATTCAGTACTTC. Protein product: CASSKEYGSSGRVRNIQYF.

V and J are TRBV11-2 and TRBJ2-5; 8 nucleotides agree with TRBD2. The junction had 11 bases not matched to a gene; V was cut back by 0 bases and J by 2 bases. Germline-derived CDR1 and CDR2 are SGHAT and FQNNGV. The CDR3 extends over 18 amino acids. CDR3 sequence reads: CASSLDFGGRGAQETQYF. The DNA of the CDR3 is TGTGCCAGCAGCTTAGATTTCGGCGGGCGGGGGGCACAAGAGACCCAGTACTTC.

CDR3 amino acids: CASSFQGGGVQETQYF. CDR3 DNA sequence: TGCGCCAGCAGCTTTCAGGGGGGAGGAGTCCAAGAGACCCAGTACTTC. The chain has TRBV5-1 and TRBJ2-5; tentatively, D is TRBD1 (7 bases). Trimming pared 2 bases from V and 1 base from J, leaving 15 bases between. This CDR3 is 16 amino acids long. The germline V gene has CDR1 SGHRS and CDR2 YFSETQ.

The V gene is TRBV19, the J gene TRBJ1-3, with 10 bases fitting TRBD1. The germline V gene encodes CDR1 LNHDA and CDR2 SQIVND (reference sequence). CDR3 length: 16 amino acids. V was pared by 5 bases and J by 10 bases, with 14 bases of the junction left unmatched. The CDR3 protein is CASSRGWDRGLGTIYF. CDR3 in DNA: TGTGCCAGTAGTCGGGGTTGGGACAGGGGCCTTGGGACCATATATTTT.

The DNA for the CDR3 is TGTGCCATCAGTGAGGCAAGGGACGGGGGGAGGCAGCCCCAGCATTTT. It codes for CAISEARDGGRQPQHF. The chain has TRBV10-3 and TRBJ1-5; possibly TRBD1 for D (5 bases). This CDR3 has 16 residues. CDR1 ENHRY and CDR2 SYGVKD come from the germline V gene. Trimming shortened V by 2 bases and J by 7 bases, and 18 bases separated the two germline ends.

The V gene is TRBV18, the J gene TRBJ2-5; 7 positions match TRBD1. The trim removed 3 bases at V and 0 bases at J, leaving 4 bases unmatched. CDR3 length: 15 residues. Germline values: CDR1 KGHSH, CDR2 LQKENI. The CDR3 nucleotides are TGTGCCAGCTCACCCTCGACAGGGTACCAAGAGACCCAGTACTTC. The encoded protein is CASSPSTGYQETQYF.